Below, 8 T cell receptor beta chains from the same sample are listed, as sequenced in a study of T-cell reconstitution after alpha-beta-depleted transplantation in children. The TCRbeta library was prepared with unique molecular identifiers. One entry per CDR3 protein, called by TCRdb with MiXCR from the PCR reads. In the table there are around 450,000 distinct CDR3 sequences, roughly 10% of which are singletons. This specimen was PBMCs, taken before TCRalphabeta/CD19-depleted stem cell transplant. These receptors were obtained from a child aged 2 to 9 with inherited bone marrow failure, due to receive a stem cell transplant.

The genes are TRBV28 and TRBJ2-3, with a tentative D call TRBD1 (5 bases). Between the trimmed V and J ends, which lost 8 bases and 0 bases, there was a span of 9 bases. Germline loops: CDR1 MDHEN, CDR2 SYDVKM. This CDR3 has 13 amino acids. The CDR3 region is CASRSGSTDTQYF. For the CDR3, the DNA is TGTGCCAGCCGATCAGGGAGCACAGATACGCAGTATTTT.

This clonotype was seen ten or more times. CDR3 in DNA: TGCGCCAGCAGCCAGGCCGCATGGGCCGAGGTCACAGATACGCAGTATTTT. It yields the protein CASSQAAWAEVTDTQYF. This chain connects TRBV4-3 to TRBJ2-3; D gene unclear. The CDR3 length is 17 residues. The V gene's germline CDR1 is LGHNA and CDR2 YSLEER. Between the trimmed V and J ends, which lost 3 bases and 2 bases, there was a span of 18 bases.

This clonotype showed up many times. The V call is TRBV7-2, the J call TRBJ1-6, with 7 positions matching TRBD1. Germline lookup yields CDR1 SGHTA and CDR2 FQGNSA. The CDR3 runs to 18 residues. The junction had 12 bases not matched to a gene; V was cut back by 0 bases and J by 7 bases. This CDR3 reads CASSLAPGGQGGNSPLHF. CDR3 coding DNA: TGTGCCAGCAGCTTAGCGCCTGGGGGCCAAGGGGGCAATTCACCCCTCCACTTT. Full variable domain (rest looked up from reference TRBV7-2 and TRBJ1-6): GAGVSQSPSNKVTEKGKDVELRCDPISGHTALYWYRQSLGQGLEFLIYFQGNSAPDKSGLPSDRFSAERTGGSVSTLTIQRTQQEDSAVYLCASSLAPGGQGGNSPLHFGNGTRLTVT.

In its sample, this clonotype was seen many times. V is TRBV20-1 and J is TRBJ2-7; TRBD2 aligns across 9 bases. V lost 2 bases, J lost 2 bases, and 4 bases stayed unmatched. The germline gives CDR1 DFQATT, CDR2 SNEGSKA (reference sequence). This CDR3 contains 14 residues. The CDR3 region is CSARRLAEAYEQYF. Written as DNA, the CDR3 is TGCAGTGCTAGAAGACTAGCGGAAGCCTACGAGCAGTACTTC.

This clonotype was seen ten or more times. The rearrangement uses TRBV12-3 or TRBV12-4 and TRBJ1-2; 8 bases are a match to TRBD1. Trimming at V came to 3 bases and at J to 4 bases, leaving 1 base not matched to a gene. CDR3 length: 13 amino acids. CDR3 region: CASSFDRGYGYTF. The DNA for the CDR3 is TGTGCCAGCAGTTTCGACAGGGGCTATGGCTACACCTTC.

The chain uses TRBV19 and TRBJ1-5, with D uncertain. The V and J ends lost 3 bases and 2 bases respectively, with 11 bases between them. Germline-derived CDR1 and CDR2 are LNHDA and SQIVND (reference sequence). This CDR3 is built from 15 residues. The DNA of the CDR3 is TGTGCCAGTAGTATCTACGGACTTGGCAATCAGCCCCAGCATTTT. It is translated as CASSIYGLGNQPQHF. The full variable domain, rest sourced from reference TRBV19 and TRBJ1-5, is DGGITQSPKYLFRKEGQNVTLSCEQNLNHDAMYWYRQDPGQGLRLIYYSQIVNDFQKGDIAEGYSVSREKKESFPLTVTSAQKNPTAFYLCASSIYGLGNQPQHFGDGTRLSIL.

This clonotype was observed many times. The chain links TRBV2 to TRBJ1-2, with D unclear. Germline values: CDR1 SNHLY, CDR2 FYNNEI. Between the trimmed V and J ends, which lost 2 bases and 1 base, there was a span of 11 bases. There are 15 residues in the CDR3. CDR3 residues: CASSEPYPDNYGYTF. The CDR3 coding sequence is TGTGCCAGCAGTGAACCATACCCAGATAACTATGGCTACACCTTC.

This clonotype was seen more than once but under ten times. The chain joins TRBV5-4 to TRBJ2-7; D is perhaps TRBD1 or TRBD2 (5 bases each). Per the germline V gene, CDR1 is SGHNT and CDR2 is YYREEE (reference sequence). V was shortened by 4 bases and J by 3 bases, with 17 bases between the two germline ends. The CDR3 has 15 amino acids. The CDR3 region is CASSHPGTKDYEQYF. In DNA form, the CDR3 reads TGTGCCAGCAGCCATCCCGGGACCAAAGACTACGAGCAGTACTTC.